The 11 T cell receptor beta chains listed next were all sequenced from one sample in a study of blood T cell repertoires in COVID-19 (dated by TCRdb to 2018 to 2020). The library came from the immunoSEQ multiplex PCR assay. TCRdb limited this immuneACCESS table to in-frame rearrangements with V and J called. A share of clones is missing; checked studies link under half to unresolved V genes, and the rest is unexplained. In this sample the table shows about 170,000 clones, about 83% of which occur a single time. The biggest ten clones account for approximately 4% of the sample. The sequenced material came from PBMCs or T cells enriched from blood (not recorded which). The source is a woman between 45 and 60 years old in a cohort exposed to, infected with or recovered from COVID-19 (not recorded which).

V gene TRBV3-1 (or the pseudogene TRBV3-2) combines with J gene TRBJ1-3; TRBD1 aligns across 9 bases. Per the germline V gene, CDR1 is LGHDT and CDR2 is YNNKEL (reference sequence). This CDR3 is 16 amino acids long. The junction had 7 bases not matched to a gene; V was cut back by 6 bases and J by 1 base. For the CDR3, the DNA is TGTGCCAGCAGTAGGTACAGGGGGCTTTCTGGAAACACCATATATTTT. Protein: CASSRYRGLSGNTIYF.

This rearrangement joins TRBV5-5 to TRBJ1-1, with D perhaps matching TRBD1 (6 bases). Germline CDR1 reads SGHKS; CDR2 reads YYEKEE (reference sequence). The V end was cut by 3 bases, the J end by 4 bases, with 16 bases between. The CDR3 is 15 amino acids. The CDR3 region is CASSWAGQGSTEAFF. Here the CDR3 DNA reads TGTGCCAGCAGCTGGGCCGGGCAGGGGAGCACTGAAGCTTTCTTT.

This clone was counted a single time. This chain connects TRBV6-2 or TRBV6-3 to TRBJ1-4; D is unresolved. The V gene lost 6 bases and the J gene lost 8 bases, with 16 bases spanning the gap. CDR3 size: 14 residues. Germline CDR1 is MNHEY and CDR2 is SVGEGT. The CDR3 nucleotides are TGTGCCAGCAGCAATGGAGGGTTGCCGGAAAAACTGTTTTTT. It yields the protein CASSNGGLPEKLFF.

For the CDR3, the DNA is TGCGCCAGCAGCTTGTCGAAGGGGTCTAATGAAAAACTGTTTTTT. As protein: CASSLSKGSNEKLFF. The V and J genes are TRBV5-1 and TRBJ1-4; D is perhaps TRBD1 (5 bases). This CDR3 region has 15 residues. The V gene lost 1 base and the J gene lost 3 bases, with 10 bases spanning the gap. The germline V gene has CDR1 SGHRS and CDR2 YFSETQ.

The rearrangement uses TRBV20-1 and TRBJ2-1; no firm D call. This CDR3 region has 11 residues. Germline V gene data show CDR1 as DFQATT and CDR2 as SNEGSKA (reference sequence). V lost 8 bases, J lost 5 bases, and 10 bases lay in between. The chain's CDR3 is CSSTDNNEQFF. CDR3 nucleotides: TGCAGTTCAACCGACAACAATGAGCAGTTCTTC.

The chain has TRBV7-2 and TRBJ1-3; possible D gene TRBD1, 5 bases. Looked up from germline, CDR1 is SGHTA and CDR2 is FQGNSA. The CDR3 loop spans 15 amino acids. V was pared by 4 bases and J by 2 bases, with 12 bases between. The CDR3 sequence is CASSWGGDPGNTIYF. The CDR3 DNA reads TGTGCCAGCAGCTGGGGGGGGGACCCTGGAAACACCATATATTTT.

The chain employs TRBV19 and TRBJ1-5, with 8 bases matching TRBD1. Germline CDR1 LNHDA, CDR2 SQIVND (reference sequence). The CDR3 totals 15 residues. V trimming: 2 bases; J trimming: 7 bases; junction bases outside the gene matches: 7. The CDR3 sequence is CASSIPGQGSQPQHF. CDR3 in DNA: TGTGCCAGTAGTATACCCGGACAGGGATCGCAGCCCCAGCATTTT.

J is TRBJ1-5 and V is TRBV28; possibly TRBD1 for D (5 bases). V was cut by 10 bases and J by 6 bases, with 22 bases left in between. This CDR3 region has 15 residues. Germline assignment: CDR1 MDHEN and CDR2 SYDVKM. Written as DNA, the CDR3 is TGTGCCACACAGTCCAGAAAGGGGTTGGGTCAGCCCCAGCATTTT. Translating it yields CATQSRKGLGQPQHF.

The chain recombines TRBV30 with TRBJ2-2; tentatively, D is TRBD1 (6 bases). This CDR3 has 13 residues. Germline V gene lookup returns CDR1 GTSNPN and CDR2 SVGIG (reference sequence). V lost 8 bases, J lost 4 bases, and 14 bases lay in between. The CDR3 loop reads CAARGLSTGELFF. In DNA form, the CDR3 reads TGTGCCGCGAGGGGGTTATCCACCGGGGAGCTGTTTTTT. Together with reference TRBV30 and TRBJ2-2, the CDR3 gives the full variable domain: SQTIHQWPATLVQPVGSPLSLECTVEGTSNPNLYWYRQAAGRGLQLLFYSVGIGQISSEVPQNLSASRPQDRQFILSSKKLLLSDSGFYLCAARGLSTGELFFGEGSRLTVL.

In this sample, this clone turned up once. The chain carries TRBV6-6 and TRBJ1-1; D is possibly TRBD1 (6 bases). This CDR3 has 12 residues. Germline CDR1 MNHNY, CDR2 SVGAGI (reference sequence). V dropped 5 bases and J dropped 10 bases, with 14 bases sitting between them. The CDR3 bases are TGTGCCAGCAGTGGACCCGGGACAAGAGCTTTCTTT. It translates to CASSGPGTRAFF.

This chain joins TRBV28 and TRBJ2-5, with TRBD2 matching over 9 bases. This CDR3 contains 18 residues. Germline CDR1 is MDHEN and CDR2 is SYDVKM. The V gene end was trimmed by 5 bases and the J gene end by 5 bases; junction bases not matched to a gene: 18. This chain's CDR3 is CASSQTGRLAVRWETQYF. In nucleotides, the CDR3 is TGTGCCAGCAGTCAGACAGGGAGACTAGCGGTTCGATGGGAGACCCAGTACTTC.